This is a list of T cell receptor beta chains from one sample in a study of regulatory T cells in long-lasting Graves disease. TCRdb ran MiXCR on the multiplex PCR reads and lists one entry per CDR3 protein. The sample has 450,000 to 600,000 distinct CDR3 sequences; less than 15% are singletons. This sample was shared with a second study, whose subject was T cells in Graves' hyperthyroidism and ophthalmopathy.

Here the sequenced sample was peripheral blood mononuclear cells (PBMCs), taken at new diagnosis, from a patient treated with antithyroid drugs. Receptors were obtained from a man between 25 and 39 years old with Graves disease. Each CDR3 is given with its conserved first and last residue. D genes are given only for firm matches. The size field is filled for only some rows; it gives once, few, many or a size class.

clone size	D gene	J gene	V gene	CDR3 protein	CDR3 DNA
-	-	TRBJ2-3	TRBV20-1	CSAPRGATDTQYF	TGCAGTGCTCCCCGGGGCGCAACGGATACGCAGTATTTT
many	-	TRBJ2-6	TRBV6-5	CASSYDSSGANVLTF	TGTGCCAGCAGTTATGACAGCTCTGGGGCCAACGTCCTGACTTTC
many	TRBD1	TRBJ2-7	TRBV29-1	CSVVDWTGGSYEQYF	TGCAGCGTTGTGGACTGGACAGGGGGCTCCTACGAGCAGTACTTC
few	-	TRBJ1-1	TRBV9	CASRRDTTEAFF	TGTGCCAGCAGGAGGGACACCACTGAAGCTTTCTTT
many	-	TRBJ2-3	TRBV30	CAWKGGTDTQYF	TGTGCCTGGAAGGGTGGCACAGATACGCAGTATTTT
few	TRBD1	TRBJ1-6	TRBV10-3	CAISESGQAINSPLHF	TGTGCCATCAGTGAGTCCGGACAGGCCATCAATTCACCCCTCCACTTT
few	TRBD1	TRBJ2-7	TRBV6-1	CASIAGGFGQYF	TGTGCCAGCATCGCAGGGGGCTTCGGGCAGTACTTC
many	-	TRBJ2-3	TRBV29-1	CSVEVTGATTDTQYF	TGCAGCGTTGAGGTTACGGGAGCGACCACAGATACGCAGTATTTT
few	TRBD2	TRBJ2-1	TRBV9	CASSVVEGGPDEQFF	TGTGCCAGCAGCGTAGTGGAGGGAGGGCCCGATGAGCAGTTCTTC
many	TRBD2	TRBJ2-1	TRBV20-1	CSASGLAASSYNEQFF	TGCAGTGCCAGCGGACTAGCGGCCAGCTCCTACAATGAGCAGTTCTTC
many	-	TRBJ2-1	TRBV3-1	CASSPRDGNEQFF	TGTGCCAGCAGCCCTCGGGACGGAAATGAGCAGTTCTTC
many	-	TRBJ2-3	TRBV7-9	CASGGADTQYF	TGTGCCAGCGGTGGAGCAGATACGCAGTATTTT
few	-	TRBJ1-3	TRBV30	CAWNSGDTSGNTIYF	TGTGCCTGGAACTCGGGGGATACCTCTGGAAACACCATATATTTT
many	-	TRBJ2-2	TRBV11-3	CASRLGTGELFF	TGTGCCAGCAGACTGGGGACCGGGGAGCTGTTTTTT
many	-	TRBJ1-2	TRBV12-3/TRBV12-4	CASSLAYDLHGYTF	TGTGCCAGCAGTTTAGCGTACGATTTACATGGCTACACCTTC
-	TRBD1	TRBJ2-6	TRBV27	CASTRTGSSGANVLTF	TGTGCCAGCACGCGGACAGGCTCCTCTGGGGCCAACGTCCTGACTTTC
few	-	TRBJ1-2	TRBV18	CASSPGRADGYTF	TGTGCCAGCTCACCGGGAAGGGCGGATGGCTACACCTTC
few	TRBD1	TRBJ2-7	TRBV10-1	CASRHHSVQGASNEQYF	TGCGCCAGCAGGCACCACTCCGTACAGGGGGCGAGTAACGAGCAGTACTTC
-	TRBD1	TRBJ1-4	TRBV20-1	CSAIIQGSNEKLFF	TGCAGTGCCATTATACAGGGGAGTAATGAAAAACTGTTTTTT
few	-	TRBJ2-1	TRBV5-1	CASSRADFSLTMNEQFF	TGCGCCAGCAGCCGGGCGGACTTTTCCCTAACAATGAATGAGCAGTTCTTC
many	TRBD1	TRBJ2-7	TRBV7-9	CASSRGQGADEQYF	TGTGCCAGCAGCCGCGGACAGGGGGCGGACGAGCAGTACTTC
many	TRBD1	TRBJ2-7	TRBV12-3/TRBV12-4	CASRPTGGATREQYF	TGTGCCAGCAGACCAACAGGGGGCGCGACCCGCGAGCAGTACTTC
many	-	TRBJ2-3	TRBV24-1	CATSDFGRGTDTQYF	TGTGCCACCAGTGATTTTGGCAGGGGTACAGATACGCAGTATTTT
many	-	TRBJ1-5	TRBV15	CATSREVLGNQPQHF	TGTGCCACCAGCAGAGAAGTTTTGGGTAATCAGCCCCAGCATTTT
many	TRBD2	TRBJ2-1	TRBV11-2	CASSHTGTSGFF	TGTGCCAGCAGCCACACAGGGACTAGCGGCTTCTTC
many	-	TRBJ1-5	TRBV27	CASSLSIRGQPQHF	TGTGCCAGCAGTTTATCGATAAGGGGTCAGCCCCAGCATTTT